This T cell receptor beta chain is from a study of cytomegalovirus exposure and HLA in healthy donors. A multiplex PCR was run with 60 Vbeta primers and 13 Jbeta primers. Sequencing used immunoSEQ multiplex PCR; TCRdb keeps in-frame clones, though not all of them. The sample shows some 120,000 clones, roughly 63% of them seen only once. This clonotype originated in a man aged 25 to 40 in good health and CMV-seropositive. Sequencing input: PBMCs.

CDR3 protein: CASSQEGGVNTEAFF. CDR3 sequence (DNA): TGCGCCAGCAGCCAAGAGGGTGGAGTGAACACTGAAGCTTTCTTT. This chain links TRBV4-1 with TRBJ1-1; D is unclear. CDR3 length: 15 residues. Germline CDR1 and CDR2: MGHRA and YSYEKL. V was shortened by 0 bases and J by 0 bases, with 8 bases between the two germline ends.